Listed below are T cell receptor beta chains from one sample, sequenced in a study of blood T cell repertoires in COVID-19. TCRdb's table, derived via immunoSEQ multiplex PCR, lists solely in-frame clones and lacks some. The sample contains about 330,000 clones, more than 75% of which appear only once. Sequences were obtained from peripheral blood. The source of these receptors is a woman aged 45-59 years with active or convalescent COVID-19. Both conserved end residues are part of each CDR3. Fields, in order: clone size, V gene, J gene, D gene, CDR3 DNA, CDR3 protein. The D gene is left open where the match is weak. The size entry is marked missing in some rows and otherwise reads once, few, many or a size class.

size: .
V: TRBV19
J: TRBJ1-3
D: TRBD1
DNA: TGTGCCAGTAGCGGACAGGGGAGCAGAAACACCATATATTTT
CDR3: CASSGQGSRNTIYF

size: .
V: TRBV19
J: TRBJ1-5
D: .
DNA: TGTGCCAGTAGTGAGCTTGCTTATAGCAATCAGCCCCAGCATTTT
CDR3: CASSELAYSNQPQHF

size: .
V: TRBV7-2
J: TRBJ2-7
D: TRBD1
DNA: TGTGCCAGCAGCCTCTTGGGACAGGGGGCCTACGAGCAGTACTTC
CDR3: CASSLLGQGAYEQYF

size: .
V: TRBV4-3
J: TRBJ2-1
D: .
DNA: TGCGCCAGCAGCCAATCGGTGGAGGGTGAGCAGTTCTTC
CDR3: CASSQSVEGEQFF

size: .
V: TRBV23-1
J: TRBJ2-7
D: TRBD2
DNA: TGCGCCAGCAGTCAACCCCGGGAGGGGGAAATTGGCTACGAGCAGTACTTC
CDR3: CASSQPREGEIGYEQYF

size: once
V: TRBV14
J: TRBJ2-7
D: .
DNA: TGTGCCAGCAGCCCCAGGGCACTACCTGGCTACGAGCAGTACTTC
CDR3: CASSPRALPGYEQYF

size: .
V: TRBV6-5
J: TRBJ2-5
D: .
DNA: TGTGCCACAAAGGTCGGGTACTCCCAAGAGACCCAGTACTTC
CDR3: CATKVGYSQETQYF

size: few
V: TRBV7-8
J: TRBJ1-2
D: .
DNA: TGTGCCAGCAGCTTAAGTGCGGGGACCTATGGCTACACCTTC
CDR3: CASSLSAGTYGYTF

size: .
V: TRBV6-6
J: TRBJ1-5
D: TRBD1
DNA: TGTGCCAGCAGTTACTCGGGACAGGGGAGTCAGCCCCAGCATTTT
CDR3: CASSYSGQGSQPQHF

size: .
V: TRBV27
J: TRBJ1-2
D: .
DNA: TGTGCCAGCAGTTTAAATTCAGGCTACTATGGCTACACCTTC
CDR3: CASSLNSGYYGYTF

size: .
V: TRBV19
J: TRBJ2-5
D: TRBD2
DNA: TGTGCCAGTAGTCCGGGACTAGCGGGAGCTTCGCAAGAGACCCAGTACTTC
CDR3: CASSPGLAGASQETQYF

size: .
V: TRBV19
J: TRBJ1-1
D: .
DNA: TGTGCCAGTAGTATCCGCAGGAACACTGAAGCTTTCTTT
CDR3: CASSIRRNTEAFF

size: .
V: TRBV4-2
J: TRBJ2-1
D: .
DNA: TGTGCCAGCAGCCAGGTTAGCAATGAGCAGTTCTTC
CDR3: CASSQVSNEQFF

size: .
V: TRBV11-2
J: TRBJ1-1
D: TRBD1
DNA: TGTGCCAGCAGCGAGGGACAGGGTATGACTGAAGCTTTCTTT
CDR3: CASSEGQGMTEAFF

size: few
V: TRBV19
J: TRBJ1-4
D: TRBD1
DNA: TGTGCCAGTAGTAAGATTTCCGGGACAGCGAATGAAAAACTGTTTTTT
CDR3: CASSKISGTANEKLFF

size: .
V: TRBV28
J: TRBJ1-2
D: TRBD1
DNA: TGTGCCAGCAGCGTCAGGGCGGGGATCGGGACAGCTGACTTAATGGGTTACACCTTC
CDR3: CASSVRAGIGTADLMGYTF

size: .
V: TRBV7-9
J: TRBJ1-1
D: .
DNA: TGTGCCAGCAGCTTCAGCCGAACAGGGAACACTGAAGCTTTCTTT
CDR3: CASSFSRTGNTEAFF

size: .
V: TRBV28
J: TRBJ1-2
D: .
DNA: TGTGCCAGCAGTTTCCTCGACAGGCCAGACTACACCTTC
CDR3: CASSFLDRPDYTF

size: .
V: TRBV18
J: TRBJ1-3
D: .
DNA: TGTGCCAGCTCACCGAGGCAGAACTCTGGAAACACCATATATTTT
CDR3: CASSPRQNSGNTIYF

size: .
V: TRBV7-6
J: TRBJ2-7
D: TRBD1
DNA: TGTGCCAGCAGCTTAGGGGACAGAGGCTACGAGCAGTACTTC
CDR3: CASSLGDRGYEQYF

size: few
V: TRBV27
J: TRBJ1-6
D: .
DNA: TGTGCCAGCAGTTCAACAGGCCCGACCCTCCACTTT
CDR3: CASSSTGPTLHF

size: .
V: TRBV9
J: TRBJ1-1
D: TRBD1
DNA: TGTGCCAGCAGCGCCGGGACAGGATCGAACACTGAAGCTTTCTTT
CDR3: CASSAGTGSNTEAFF

size: .
V: TRBV23-1
J: TRBJ2-5
D: TRBD1
DNA: TGCGCCAGCAGTAAACCGGGACAGGGTTTCAGAGAGACCCAGTACTTC
CDR3: CASSKPGQGFRETQYF

size: .
V: TRBV7-6
J: TRBJ2-1
D: .
DNA: TGTGCCAGCAGCTCCTGGACTGGGAATGAGCAGTTCTTC
CDR3: CASSSWTGNEQFF

size: .
V: TRBV5-1
J: TRBJ1-5
D: .
DNA: TGCGCCAGCAGCTTGGGGGAGACCAATCAGCCCCAGCATTTT
CDR3: CASSLGETNQPQHF

size: .
V: TRBV4-1
J: TRBJ2-1
D: .
DNA: TGCGCCAGCAGCCAAGAGGTTGCGGGCTCCTACAATGAGCAGTTCTTC
CDR3: CASSQEVAGSYNEQFF

size: .
V: TRBV12-3/TRBV12-4
J: TRBJ1-2
D: .
DNA: TGTGCCAGTCTGAGGGCGGGTTACTATGGCTACACCTTC
CDR3: CASLRAGYYGYTF

size: .
V: TRBV5-1
J: TRBJ2-7
D: TRBD1
DNA: TGCGCCAGCAGCTTGGACAGGGGGAACGAGCAGTACTTC
CDR3: CASSLDRGNEQYF

size: .
V: TRBV19
J: TRBJ2-7
D: TRBD1
DNA: TGTGCCAGTAACGCGCCCGGGACAGGTGGTCGCGAGCAGTACTTC
CDR3: CASNAPGTGGREQYF

size: once
V: TRBV19
J: TRBJ1-1
D: .
DNA: TGTGCCAGTAGCAATCAGGTTAACACTGAAGCTTTCTTT
CDR3: CASSNQVNTEAFF

size: few
V: TRBV27
J: TRBJ2-7
D: .
DNA: TGTGCCAGCAGTTTCTTGGCTGGTCAGGGAAAGGACTACGAGCAGTACTTC
CDR3: CASSFLAGQGKDYEQYF

size: .
V: TRBV29-1
J: TRBJ2-1
D: TRBD2
DNA: TGCAGCGTTGAAGGTCTAGCGGGGGGTTATAACAATGAGCAGTTCTTC
CDR3: CSVEGLAGGYNNEQFF

size: .
V: TRBV3-1/TRBV3-2
J: TRBJ1-1
D: .
DNA: TGTGCCATCTACGACCCCCGGGGGAAGGAAGCTTTCTTT
CDR3: CAIYDPRGKEAFF

size: .
V: TRBV27
J: TRBJ2-5
D: TRBD2
DNA: TGTGCCAGCAGTTTAGGGACTAGCGGGAGCACCGAGACCCAGTACTTC
CDR3: CASSLGTSGSTETQYF

size: .
V: TRBV3-1/TRBV3-2
J: TRBJ1-2
D: .
DNA: TGTGCCAGCAGCCAGGTGAGGGTTGGCGGCTACACCTTC
CDR3: CASSQVRVGGYTF

size: .
V: TRBV7-3
J: TRBJ2-3
D: .
DNA: TGTGCCAGCAGCACACTAGTTGGGGGCACAGATACGCAGTATTTT
CDR3: CASSTLVGGTDTQYF

size: .
V: TRBV2
J: TRBJ1-2
D: TRBD1
DNA: TGTGCCAGCAGGGACAGGGCGAAGTATGGCTACACCTTC
CDR3: CASRDRAKYGYTF

size: .
V: TRBV7-2
J: TRBJ1-5
D: TRBD1
DNA: TGTGCCAGCAGCTCATATGATACAGGGGGGTCAAATCAGCCCCAGCATTTT
CDR3: CASSSYDTGGSNQPQHF

size: few
V: TRBV30
J: TRBJ1-2
D: .
DNA: TGTGCCTGGAGTGCCGGGCCAGGGGCGGAAAACTATGGCTACACCTTC
CDR3: CAWSAGPGAENYGYTF

size: .
V: TRBV27
J: TRBJ1-2
D: .
DNA: TGTGCCAGCAGTTCACAGGGTGCCCCGCCATACTATGGCTACACCTTC
CDR3: CASSSQGAPPYYGYTF

size: few
V: TRBV4-2
J: TRBJ1-4
D: .
DNA: TGTGCCAGCAGCCAAGATAGCTCTAATGAAAAACTGTTTTTT
CDR3: CASSQDSSNEKLFF

size: .
V: TRBV29-1
J: TRBJ2-5
D: TRBD1
DNA: TGCAGCGTAAAGGACAGGAGTCCCCAAGAGACCCAGTACTTC
CDR3: CSVKDRSPQETQYF

size: few
V: TRBV9
J: TRBJ1-2
D: TRBD1
DNA: TGTGCCAGCAGCCAAGGAGGGGGCGCCGGGGGCTACACCTTC
CDR3: CASSQGGGAGGYTF

size: .
V: TRBV7-9
J: TRBJ1-2
D: .
DNA: TGTGCCAGCAGCTTAGGCCAGGGTATTAACTATGGCTACACCTTC
CDR3: CASSLGQGINYGYTF

size: few
V: TRBV5-1
J: TRBJ2-5
D: .
DNA: TGCGCCAGCAGCTTACGGGAGACCCAGTACTTC
CDR3: CASSLRETQYF

size: .
V: TRBV27
J: TRBJ1-1
D: .
DNA: TGTGCCAGCAGGGGGGGAACAGCTATGAACACTGAAGCTTTCTTT
CDR3: CASRGGTAMNTEAFF

size: .
V: TRBV27
J: TRBJ1-2
D: .
DNA: TGTGCCAGCTCCTGGGGGGACGGCTATGGCTACACCTTC
CDR3: CASSWGDGYGYTF

size: .
V: TRBV14
J: TRBJ2-1
D: TRBD2
DNA: TGTGCCAGCAGCCCCCGGGACTATAAAGGTGGTTGGGATGAGCAGTTCTTC
CDR3: CASSPRDYKGGWDEQFF

size: .
V: TRBV6-1
J: TRBJ1-5
D: .
DNA: TGTGCCAGCAGTGACCGGGACACCCCTGTGTATTTT
CDR3: CASSDRDTPVYF

size: once
V: TRBV28
J: TRBJ1-1
D: TRBD1
DNA: TGTGCCAGCAATCCCGGGACAGTGAACACTGAAGCTTTCTTT
CDR3: CASNPGTVNTEAFF

size: .
V: TRBV30
J: TRBJ2-2
D: .
DNA: TGTGCCTGTTCCCTTTTTATATTAGCGGCCGAAAACACCGGGGAGCTGTTTTTT
CDR3: CACSLFILAAENTGELFF

size: .
V: TRBV5-1
J: TRBJ1-1
D: .
DNA: TGCGCCAGCAGCTTGTATGGATTGGGAGATCAGTTCACTGAAGCTTTCTTT
CDR3: CASSLYGLGDQFTEAFF

size: .
V: TRBV6-5
J: TRBJ1-2
D: TRBD1
DNA: TGTGCCAGCAGTCAACGGACAGGGAGCTACACCTTC
CDR3: CASSQRTGSYTF

size: .
V: TRBV30
J: TRBJ1-5
D: .
DNA: TGTGCCTGGAGTGTAATGGGGGGAGCCAATCAGCCCCAGCATTTT
CDR3: CAWSVMGGANQPQHF

size: .
V: TRBV9
J: TRBJ2-2
D: TRBD2
DNA: TGTGCCAGCAGTGGGACGGCTAGCGGGAGGGCCCCCGCCGGGGAGCTGTTTTTT
CDR3: CASSGTASGRAPAGELFF

size: .
V: TRBV7-2
J: TRBJ2-3
D: .
DNA: TGTGCCAGCAGCCTATGGATATCGGGGGATACGCAGTATTTT
CDR3: CASSLWISGDTQYF

size: .
V: TRBV6-5
J: TRBJ1-5
D: TRBD1
DNA: TGTGCCAGCAGTGACTCAGGGGGCAAGGGGCCCCAGCATTTT
CDR3: CASSDSGGKGPQHF

size: .
V: TRBV7-8
J: TRBJ2-1
D: .
DNA: TGTGCCAGCAGCCCCCGACAGAAGTCCTACAATGAGCAGTTCTTC
CDR3: CASSPRQKSYNEQFF

size: .
V: TRBV14
J: TRBJ1-4
D: .
DNA: TGTGCCAGCAGCCAAGATCTACAGGGAACTTATGAAAAACTGTTTTTT
CDR3: CASSQDLQGTYEKLFF

size: .
V: TRBV27
J: TRBJ2-7
D: .
DNA: TGTGCCAGCAGTTTTAAGGTGTCAGGATACGAGCAGTACTTC
CDR3: CASSFKVSGYEQYF